This T cell receptor beta chain comes out of a study of blood T cell repertoires in COVID-19 (dated by TCRdb to about 2020). About the investigation overall: The collaborator samples originated in the United States, Italy and Spain and spanned the acute and convalescent phases of COVID-19. Deeply sampled blood TCRbeta repertoires from subjects exposed to, actively infected with, or recovered from COVID-19 were included in the dataset. The prospective study material was composed of cDNA or gDNA derived from T cells, B-cell-depleted T cells, or PBMCs. HLA class I and class II types, where available, came from metadata supplied by the sample provider rather than from assay-based typing. A freely available public database, intended as a resource for researchers studying the immune response to SARS-CoV-2, is where the repertoires were released. The samples were drawn from two sources: the first 160 participants of the ongoing ImmuneRACE study, and 1,200 or so subjects contributed by 6 global collaborators. Sample metadata almost always included a de-identified subject ID, COVID-19 status, age in years and sex.

Enrolling through a virtual design, the prospective study's participants ranged in age from roughly 18 to 95 years and lived across roughly 24 United States geographic areas. In the prospective study, participants were assigned to cohorts based on the clinical history participants reported in a screening survey and a study questionnaire. For ImmuneRACE Cohort 3, a participant was defined as recovered based on two consecutive negative NP/OP PCR tests, clearance by a healthcare professional, or resolution of symptoms. Mobile phlebotomists in the prospective study collected whole blood, serum and a nasopharyngeal or oropharyngeal swab from every participant. Participants in the prospective study had the option to provide additional blood draws and questionnaires over an approximately 2-month period. Prospective study blood samples were shipped either frozen or at room temperature before DNA extraction.

About this clone itself: Its antigen is not yet known. Per-base qualities were not stored, and no clone one base away is much larger.

V is trimmed back by 6 bases and J by 3 bases, and the junction contains 9 bases that no gene match accounts for. From the germline V gene, CDR1 is MNHEY and CDR2 is SVGAGI. The CDR3 numbers 15 residues from cysteine through phenylalanine. Here the CDR3 DNA is all that survives: 45 bases in frame from base 1. TCRbeta CDR3 regions were amplified from genomic DNA by means of the immunoSEQ Assay, a bias-controlled multiplex PCR. The authors processed their data as follows. Within the assay, amplification of reference gene primers was used to estimate how many nucleated cells each sample contained. To quantify the absolute abundance of each unique TCRbeta CDR3 rearrangement, sequence reads were collapsed and filtered. For each sample, productive Simpson clonality was calculated as the square root of Simpson's diversity index over productive rearrangements. The clones in this table, taken by TCRdb from immuneACCESS, are in-frame only. Not every clone is retained; where verified, under half of the shortfall comes from an unresolved V gene, and the cause of the rest is unknown. The DNA gave D and trimming, while V, J and clone size come from that table. Here the sample has some 150,000 clones; roughly 82% occur a single time. Of the sample, 15% falls within the top ten clones.

General study outcomes and caveats: How much clinical and demographic metadata was included differed by source and by participant, and the metadata was provided uncurated.

In this chain, TRBV6-5 is recombined with TRBJ2-7; TRBD1 aligns with 9 central bases. This receptor was obtained from a man aged 50 or older who had recovered from COVID-19. Source material: PBMCs or T cells enriched from blood (not recorded which). The base sequence is TGTGCCAGCAGGGTCCCCGGGACAGGGAACTACGAGCAGTACTTC. Translation gives CASRVPGTGNYEQYF.